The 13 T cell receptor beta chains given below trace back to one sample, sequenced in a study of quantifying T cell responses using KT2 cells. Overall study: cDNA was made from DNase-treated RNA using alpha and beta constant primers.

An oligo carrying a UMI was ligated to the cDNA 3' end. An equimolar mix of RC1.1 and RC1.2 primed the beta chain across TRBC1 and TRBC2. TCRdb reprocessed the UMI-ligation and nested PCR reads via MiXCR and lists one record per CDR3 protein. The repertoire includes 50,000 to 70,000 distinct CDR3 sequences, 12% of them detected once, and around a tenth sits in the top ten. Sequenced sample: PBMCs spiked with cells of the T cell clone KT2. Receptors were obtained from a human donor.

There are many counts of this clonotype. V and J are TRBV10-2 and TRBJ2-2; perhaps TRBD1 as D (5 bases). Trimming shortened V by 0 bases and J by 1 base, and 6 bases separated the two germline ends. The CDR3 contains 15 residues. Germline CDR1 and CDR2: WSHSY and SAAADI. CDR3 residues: CASSESGQNTGELFF. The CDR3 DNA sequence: TGCGCCAGCAGTGAGTCCGGACAGAACACCGGGGAGCTGTTTTTT.

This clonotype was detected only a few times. In DNA form, the CDR3 reads TGCGCCAGCAGCACAGGGGCAGGGAGATCACCCCTCCACTTT. Translated, it gives CASSTGAGRSPLHF. This chain connects TRBV5-1 to TRBJ1-6; 7 bases match TRBD1. Unmatched junction bases numbered 8, after V lost 4 bases and J lost 10 bases. The CDR3 has 14 residues. Germline V gives CDR1 SGHRS, CDR2 YFSETQ.

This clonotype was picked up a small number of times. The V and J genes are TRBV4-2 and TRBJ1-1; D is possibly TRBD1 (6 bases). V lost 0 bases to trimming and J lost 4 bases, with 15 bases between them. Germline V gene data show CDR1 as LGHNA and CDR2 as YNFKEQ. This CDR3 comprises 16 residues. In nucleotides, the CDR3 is TGTGCCAGCAGCCAAGATCTATCAGGGGTGAGCACTGAAGCTTTCTTT. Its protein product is CASSQDLSGVSTEAFF.

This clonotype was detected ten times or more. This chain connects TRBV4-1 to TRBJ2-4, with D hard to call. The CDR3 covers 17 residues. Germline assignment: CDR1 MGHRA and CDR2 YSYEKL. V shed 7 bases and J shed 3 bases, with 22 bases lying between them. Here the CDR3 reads CASTTRIVPTGKNIQYF. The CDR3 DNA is TGCGCCAGCACCACCAGGATAGTCCCCACGGGCAAAAACATTCAGTACTTC.

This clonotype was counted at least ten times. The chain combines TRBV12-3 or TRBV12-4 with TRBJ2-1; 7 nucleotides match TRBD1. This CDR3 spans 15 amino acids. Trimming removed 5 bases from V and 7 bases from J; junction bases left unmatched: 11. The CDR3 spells CASSIKGGGKNEQFF. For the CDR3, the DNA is TGTGCCAGCAGTATCAAAGGGGGCGGAAAGAATGAGCAGTTCTTC.

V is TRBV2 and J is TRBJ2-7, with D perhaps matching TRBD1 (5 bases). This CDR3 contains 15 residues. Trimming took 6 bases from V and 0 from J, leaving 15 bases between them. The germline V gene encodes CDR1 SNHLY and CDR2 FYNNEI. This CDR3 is CASSANPTASYEQYF. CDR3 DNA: TGTGCCAGCAGCGCGAACCCGACAGCCTCCTACGAGCAGTACTTC. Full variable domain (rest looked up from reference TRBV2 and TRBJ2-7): EPEVTQTPSHQVTQMGQEVILRCVPISNHLYFYWYRQILGQKVEFLVSFYNNEISEKSEIFDDQFSVERPDGSNFTLKIRSTKLEDSAMYFCASSANPTASYEQYFGPGTRLTVT.

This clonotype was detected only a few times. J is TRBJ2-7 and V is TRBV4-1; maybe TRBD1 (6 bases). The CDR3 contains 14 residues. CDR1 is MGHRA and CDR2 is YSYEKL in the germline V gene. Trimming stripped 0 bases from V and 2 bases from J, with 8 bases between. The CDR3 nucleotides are TGCGCCAGCAGCCAAGATACAGGGACCTACGAGCAGTACTTC. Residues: CASSQDTGTYEQYF.

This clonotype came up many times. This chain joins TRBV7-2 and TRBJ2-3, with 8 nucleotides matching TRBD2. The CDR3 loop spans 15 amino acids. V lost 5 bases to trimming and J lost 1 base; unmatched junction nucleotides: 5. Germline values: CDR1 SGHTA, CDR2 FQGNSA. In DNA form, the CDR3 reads TGTGCCAGCAGCCGAGCGGGAGCGGGCACAGATACGCAGTATTTT. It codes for CASSRAGAGTDTQYF. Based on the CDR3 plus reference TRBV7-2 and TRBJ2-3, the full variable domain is GAGVSQSPSNKVTEKGKDVELRCDPISGHTALYWYRQSLGQGLEFLIYFQGNSAPDKSGLPSDRFSAERTGGSVSTLTIQRTQQEDSAVYLCASSRAGAGTDTQYFGPGTRLTVL.

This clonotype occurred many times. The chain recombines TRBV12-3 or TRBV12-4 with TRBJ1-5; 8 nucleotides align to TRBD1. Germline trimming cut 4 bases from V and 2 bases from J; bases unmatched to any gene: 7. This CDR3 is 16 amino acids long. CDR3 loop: CASSSRTGTGNQPQHF. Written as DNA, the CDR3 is TGTGCCAGCAGTTCTAGGACAGGGACGGGCAATCAGCCCCAGCATTTT.

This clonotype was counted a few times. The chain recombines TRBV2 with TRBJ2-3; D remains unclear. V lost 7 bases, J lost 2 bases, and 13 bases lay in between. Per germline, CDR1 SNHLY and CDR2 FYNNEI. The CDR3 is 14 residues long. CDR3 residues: CASKLMEDTDTQYF. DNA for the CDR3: TGTGCCAGCAAGCTGATGGAAGACACAGATACGCAGTATTTT.

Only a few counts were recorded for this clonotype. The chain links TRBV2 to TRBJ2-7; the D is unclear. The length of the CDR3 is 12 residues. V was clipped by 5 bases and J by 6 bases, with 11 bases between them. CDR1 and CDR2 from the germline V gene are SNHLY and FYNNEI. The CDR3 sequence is CASSFEEIEQYF. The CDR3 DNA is TGTGCCAGCAGTTTCGAGGAGATCGAGCAGTACTTC.

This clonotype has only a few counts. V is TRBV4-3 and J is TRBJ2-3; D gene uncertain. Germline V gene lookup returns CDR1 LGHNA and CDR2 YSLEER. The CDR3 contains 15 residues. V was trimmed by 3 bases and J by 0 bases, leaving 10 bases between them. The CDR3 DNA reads TGCGCCAGCAGCCAGGCCCCCTTCAGCACAGATACGCAGTATTTT. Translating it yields CASSQAPFSTDTQYF.

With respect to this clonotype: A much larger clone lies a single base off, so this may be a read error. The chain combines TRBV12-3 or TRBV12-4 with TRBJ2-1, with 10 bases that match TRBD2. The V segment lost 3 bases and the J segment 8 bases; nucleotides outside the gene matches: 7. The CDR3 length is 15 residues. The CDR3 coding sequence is TGTGCCAGCAGTTTCTCTAGCGGGGGTTTGGATGAGCAGTTCTTC. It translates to CASSFSSGGLDEQFF.